This T cell receptor (beta chain) was retrieved from a study of human T cells and chemical hapten exposure. TCRdb ran MiXCR on the RACE reads and lists one entry per CDR3 protein. The sample lists 150,000 to 200,000 distinct CDR3 sequences, about 15% occurring once. Germline V gene lookup returns CDR1 SGHTA and CDR2 FQGNSA. Trimming took off 2 bases at V and 8 bases at J, with 15 bases between the two ends. The CDR3 runs to 14 residues. Documented time point: patch test 1, 2 weeks after DPC sensitization. Treatment in this sample: therapeutic diphenylcyclopropenone sensitization with weekly scalp DPC.

The sequences come from whole blood, collected in connection with sensitization to the hapten diphenylcyclopropenone (DPC). This TCR came from a woman in her thirties with alopecia areata. Some clones in this sample may be carry-over from other donors' samples. The V and J genes are TRBV7-2 and TRBJ1-2, with D perhaps TRBD1 (5 bases). DNA for the CDR3: TGTGCCAGCAGCTTATTGCGGGGGTCAGGAGGCTACACCTTC. The encoded protein is CASSLLRGSGGYTF.